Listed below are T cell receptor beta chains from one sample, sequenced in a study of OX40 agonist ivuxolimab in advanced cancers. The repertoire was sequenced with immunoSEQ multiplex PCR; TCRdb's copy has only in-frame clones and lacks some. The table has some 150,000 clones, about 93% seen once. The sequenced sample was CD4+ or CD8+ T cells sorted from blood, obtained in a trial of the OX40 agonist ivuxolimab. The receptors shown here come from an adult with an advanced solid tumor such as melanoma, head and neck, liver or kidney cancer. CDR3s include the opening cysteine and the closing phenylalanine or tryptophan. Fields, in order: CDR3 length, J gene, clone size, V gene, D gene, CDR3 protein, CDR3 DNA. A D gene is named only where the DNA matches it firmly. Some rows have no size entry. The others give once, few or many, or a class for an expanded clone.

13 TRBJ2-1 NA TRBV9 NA CASSGREYNEQFF TGTGCCAGCAGCGGGAGGGAATACAATGAGCAGTTCTTC
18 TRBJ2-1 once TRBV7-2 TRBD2 CASSPPSLTSGPYNEQFF TGTGCCAGCAGCCCCCCCTCCCTTACTAGCGGACCCTACAATGAGCAGTTCTTC
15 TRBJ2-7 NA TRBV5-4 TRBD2 CASSQDTSGTYEQYF TGTGCCAGCAGCCAAGACACTAGCGGAACCTACGAGCAGTACTTC
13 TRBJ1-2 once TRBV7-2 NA CASSYRAFGGYTF TGTGCCAGCAGCTACAGGGCTTTCGGAGGCTACACCTTC
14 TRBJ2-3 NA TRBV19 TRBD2 CASRGLAGGGTQYF TGTGCCAGTCGCGGACTAGCGGGGGGCGGGACGCAGTATTTT
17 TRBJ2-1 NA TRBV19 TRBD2 CASSTSRTSGYNNEQFF TGTGCCAGTAGTACGTCCCGGACTAGCGGTTATAACAATGAGCAGTTCTTC
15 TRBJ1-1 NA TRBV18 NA CASSPPGPSNTEAFF TGTGCCAGCTCACCGCCGGGACCGTCGAACACTGAAGCTTTCTTT
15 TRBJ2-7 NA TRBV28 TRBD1 CASSFSGRGLHEQYF TGTGCCAGCAGTTTTAGCGGCAGGGGGCTCCACGAGCAGTACTTC
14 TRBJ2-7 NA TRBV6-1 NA CASNRGTFSYEQYF TGTGCCAGCAATCGGGGGACCTTCTCCTACGAGCAGTACTTC
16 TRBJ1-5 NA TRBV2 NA CASSPDGGGGNQPQHF TGTGCCAGCAGTCCGGACGGGGGGGGCGGCAATCAGCCCCAGCATTTT
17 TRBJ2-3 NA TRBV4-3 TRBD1 CASSQGGIATGAPGVYF TGCGCCAGCAGCCAAGGTGGGATCGCGACAGGGGCTCCGGGTGTGTATTTT
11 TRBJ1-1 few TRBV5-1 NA CASSSNTEAFF TGCGCCAGCAGCTCGAACACTGAAGCTTTCTTT
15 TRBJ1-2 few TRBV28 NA CASSLWTGANYGYTF TGTGCCAGCAGTTTATGGACGGGAGCTAACTATGGCTACACCTTC
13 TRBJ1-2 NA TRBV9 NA CASSVVGHYGYTF TGTGCCAGCAGCGTAGTGGGCCACTATGGCTACACCTTC
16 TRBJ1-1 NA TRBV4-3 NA CASSQGFGGGLREAFF TGCGCCAGCAGCCAAGGGTTCGGAGGGGGTTTAAGGGAAGCTTTCTTT
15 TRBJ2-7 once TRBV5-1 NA CASSLGLQGQGEQYF TGCGCCAGCAGCTTGGGGCTCCAGGGCCAGGGCGAGCAGTACTTC
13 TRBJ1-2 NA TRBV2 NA CASRTDGNYGYTF TGTGCCAGCAGGACGGACGGGAACTATGGCTACACCTTC
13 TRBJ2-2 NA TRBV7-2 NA CASSQRSTGELFF TGTGCCAGCAGCCAGAGGTCGACCGGGGAGCTGTTTTTT
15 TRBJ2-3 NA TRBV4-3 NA CASSQRADSTDTQYF TGCGCCAGCAGCCAACGGGCAGATAGCACAGATACGCAGTATTTT
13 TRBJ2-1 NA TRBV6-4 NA CASSSAVGFEQFF TGTGCCAGCAGTTCTGCCGTCGGGTTTGAGCAGTTCTTC
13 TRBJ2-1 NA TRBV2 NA CASTRDSYNEQFF TGTGCCAGCACGCGGGACAGCTACAATGAGCAGTTCTTC
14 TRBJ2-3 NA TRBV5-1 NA CASSLEGNTDTQYF TGCGCCAGCAGCTTGGAGGGAAACACAGATACGCAGTATTTT
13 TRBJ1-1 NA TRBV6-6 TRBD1 CASSWGTVVEAFF TGTGCCAGCAGTTGGGGGACAGTTGTTGAAGCTTTCTTT
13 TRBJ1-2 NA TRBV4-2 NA CASSSPGYYGYTF TGTGCCAGCAGCTCCCCTGGATACTATGGCTACACCTTC
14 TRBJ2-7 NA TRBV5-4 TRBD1 CASSPGTGQYEQYF TGTGCCAGCAGCCCCGGGACAGGGCAGTACGAGCAGTACTTC
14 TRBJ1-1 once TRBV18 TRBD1 CASSPGQGRTEAFF TGTGCCAGCTCACCTGGACAGGGGAGGACTGAAGCTTTCTTT
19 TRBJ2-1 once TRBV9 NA CASSVAGGIDSVSYNEQFF TGTGCCAGCAGCGTAGCGGGCGGGATTGACTCCGTCTCTTACAATGAGCAGTTCTTC